This T cell receptor beta chain was found in a study of blood T cell repertoires in COVID-19. As for the study in general: Spain, Italy and the United States supplied samples that represented acute and convalescent COVID-19.

In the study's own analysis: Amplification from reference gene primers served as the basis for estimated nucleated cell counts. Method: immunoSEQ multiplex PCR; TCRdb's copy keeps in-frame clones and lacks some. V, J and clone size derive from that table, while D and trimming were established from the DNA sequence. In the table there are approximately 94,000 clones, around 89% of which are singletons. Germline CDR1 and CDR2: SGHKS and YYEKEE (reference sequence). This CDR3 is 14 amino acids long. Trimming removed 4 bases at V and 1 base at J, with 8 bases between. This clone was observed once. This TCR came from a woman older than 75 with active COVID-19. This chain uses TRBV5-5 with TRBJ2-2; D is possibly TRBD2 (5 bases). The material sequenced was peripheral blood. The CDR3 spells CASSAAGNTGELFF. The CDR3 DNA sequence: TGTGCCAGCAGCGCGGCGGGGAACACCGGGGAGCTGTTTTTT.